A selection of T cell receptor beta chains follows, all from one sample in a study of OX40 agonist ivuxolimab in advanced cancers. Some clones are missing from TCRdb's copy, which holds only in-frame ones; the method was immunoSEQ multiplex PCR. The repertoire holds roughly 29,000 clones, with about four fifths as singletons. This material consisted of CD4+ or CD8+ T cells sorted from blood, taken in a trial of the OX40 agonist ivuxolimab. These receptors came from an adult with an advanced solid tumor such as melanoma, head and neck, liver or kidney cancer. Each CDR3 is given without its conserved first and last residue. Clone size is stated in some rows and not others, as once, few, many or a class when expanded.

V: TRBV7-9; size: .; J: TRBJ2-5; CDR3: ASSLDMGAETQY
V: TRBV11-3; size: .; J: TRBJ2-5; CDR3: ASSLGGGGETQY
V: TRBV5-5; size: once; J: TRBJ1-5; CDR3: ASSLEQWGQPQH
V: TRBV19; size: few; J: TRBJ1-5; CDR3: ASSPQGVNQPQH
V: TRBV7-9; size: .; J: TRBJ2-7; CDR3: ASWSGLAGEQY
V: TRBV7-6; size: once; J: TRBJ2-1; CDR3: ASSSPLAREQF
V: TRBV7-4; size: once; J: TRBJ2-1; CDR3: ASSSTSGPYNEQF
V: TRBV10-1; size: .; J: TRBJ2-5; CDR3: ASSPGTRGQETQY
V: TRBV11-2; size: .; J: TRBJ2-1; CDR3: ASSSLLGLAFNEQF
V: TRBV19; size: .; J: TRBJ2-7; CDR3: ASSTSIGAEQY
V: TRBV27; size: .; J: TRBJ2-7; CDR3: ASSSRQGVIDEQY
V: TRBV28; size: .; J: TRBJ1-3; CDR3: ASRVQRGGRNTIY
V: TRBV7-9; size: .; J: TRBJ1-1; CDR3: ASSLDGGSNTEAF
V: TRBV6-5; size: .; J: TRBJ1-4; CDR3: ASSYSWGAGEKLF
V: TRBV5-1; size: few; J: TRBJ1-1; CDR3: ASSLRPTNTEAF
V: TRBV4-2; size: .; J: TRBJ1-2; CDR3: ASSRNSGTASNYT
V: TRBV30; size: .; J: TRBJ2-1; CDR3: AWRARLAGPGPLYFSYNEQF
V: TRBV7-9; size: .; J: TRBJ2-5; CDR3: ASSSPPGETQY
V: TRBV7-6; size: .; J: TRBJ2-5; CDR3: ASSLTRQVQETQY
V: TRBV7-9; size: .; J: TRBJ2-3; CDR3: ASSFDLTDTQY
V: TRBV10-3; size: .; J: TRBJ2-1; CDR3: AIRDPSGNEQF
V: TRBV10-2; size: .; J: TRBJ2-7; CDR3: ATFGGGRINEQY
V: TRBV15; size: .; J: TRBJ2-7; CDR3: ATSLAGGPYEQY
V: TRBV6-5; size: once; J: TRBJ1-6; CDR3: ASRSGTGGNSPLH
V: TRBV6-1; size: .; J: TRBJ2-7; CDR3: ASKYSAKPYEQY
V: TRBV11-2; size: .; J: TRBJ2-1; CDR3: ASSWFGGGYNEQF
V: TRBV6-5; size: .; J: TRBJ2-7; CDR3: ASSTSGGTYYEQY
V: TRBV5-6; size: .; J: TRBJ1-5; CDR3: ASSLQGEYSNQPQH
V: TRBV4-2; size: .; J: TRBJ2-1; CDR3: ASSQDRRGNNEQF
V: TRBV4-3; size: .; J: TRBJ2-3; CDR3: ASSQESLTSGRGTDTQY
V: TRBV29-1; size: .; J: TRBJ2-1; CDR3: SAQGGGTYNEQF
V: TRBV2; size: .; J: TRBJ1-5; CDR3: ASSVGQGVGEPQH
V: TRBV4-1; size: .; J: TRBJ1-3; CDR3: ASSQQSSGNTIY
V: TRBV9; size: .; J: TRBJ1-1; CDR3: ASSADRGQNTEAF
V: TRBV6-5; size: .; J: TRBJ2-7; CDR3: ASSYSPGGYEQY
V: TRBV5-4; size: .; J: TRBJ1-1; CDR3: ASSGPGSGRTEAF
V: TRBV7-8; size: .; J: TRBJ2-1; CDR3: ASSWGLVEQF
V: TRBV9; size: .; J: TRBJ2-1; CDR3: ASNPSGDYNEQF
V: TRBV28; size: .; J: TRBJ2-5; CDR3: ASSPPWTSGGGETQY
V: TRBV13; size: few; J: TRBJ1-2; CDR3: ASSSPDRTRDYGYT
V: TRBV2; size: .; J: TRBJ2-4; CDR3: ASRDRVTQNIQY
V: TRBV7-9; size: .; J: TRBJ2-5; CDR3: ASSLAREETQY
V: TRBV7-2; size: .; J: TRBJ2-7; CDR3: ASSFPGYEQY
V: TRBV4-3; size: few; J: TRBJ1-1; CDR3: ASSDRHTMNTEAF
V: TRBV30; size: few; J: TRBJ1-2; CDR3: AWSSTGGNYGYT
V: TRBV19; size: .; J: TRBJ1-1; CDR3: ASSIGALAEAF
V: TRBV6-1; size: .; J: TRBJ1-1; CDR3: ASSEALGRVRDTEAF
V: TRBV15; size: .; J: TRBJ2-7; CDR3: ATSFASASSYEQY
V: TRBV4-1; size: .; J: TRBJ2-7; CDR3: ASSQFPGQGYEQY
V: TRBV19; size: .; J: TRBJ1-3; CDR3: ASRGTNSAGNTIY
V: TRBV7-2; size: .; J: TRBJ1-4; CDR3: ASSLRVGSNEKLF